This T cell receptor beta chain was recorded in a study of shared clonotypes between healthy human individuals. The overall study: Each donor's CD4 naive and CD4 memory cells filled three plates apiece, CD8 naive two, and CD8 memory one. Findings and caveats of the study: Only a few donors were included, so the genetic and exposure-history diversity represented was limited.

About this clone itself: Its target is unknown.

Cells designated naive CD8 were CD45RO-negative and were positively selected for CCR7, with terminally differentiated effector memory CD45RA+ cells excluded. Germline CDR1 reads SQVTM; CDR2 reads ANQGSEA. V lost 4 bases, J lost 4 bases, and 3 bases stayed unmatched. This CDR3 spans 13 amino acids. Replicate sorted-subset PCRs were loaded with about 0.2 ug DNA, roughly 33,000 T cell genomes. Produced via immunoSEQ multiplex PCR; TCRdb's table is partial and in-frame only. The sample has around 2.1 million clones, approximately 94% seen once; the top ten hold 1.7%. The specimen sequenced was naive CD8+ T cells from PBMCs. This TCR was recovered from a man younger than 30 in good health. Some clones in this sample may be carry-over from other donors' samples. The rearrangement links TRBV29-1 to TRBJ2-3, with TRBD1 identical over 9 bases. The CDR3 loop reads CSVGTGVADTQYF. In DNA, the CDR3 is TGCAGCGTTGGGACAGGGGTAGCAGATACGCAGTATTTT.